These 10 T cell receptor beta chains were sequenced from one sample in a study of cytomegalovirus exposure and HLA in healthy donors. Use of 60 Vbeta and 13 Jbeta primers characterized the PCR. Sequencing used immunoSEQ multiplex PCR; TCRdb keeps in-frame clones, though not all of them. The sample gives roughly 160,000 clones, almost 85% of which show up once; about 0.4% is in the top ten. The source material was PBMCs. Receptors were obtained from a boy between 2 and 10 years old in good health and CMV-seronegative.

The chain recombines TRBV5-1 with TRBJ1-1, with D possibly TRBD1 on 5 matching bases. The V end lost 0 bases, the J end lost 5 bases, and 11 bases lay between the germline ends. CDR1 and CDR2 from the germline V gene are SGHRS and YFSETQ. The CDR3 length is 14 residues. The CDR3 is CASSLGRGITEAFF. CDR3 in DNA: TGCGCCAGCAGCTTGGGCCGGGGGATAACTGAAGCTTTCTTT.

This clone showed up just a few times. V gene TRBV9 combines with J gene TRBJ2-2, with D perhaps TRBD1 (5 bases). The DNA end favors TRBJ1-3, so the J call may be wrong. Per germline, CDR1 SGDLS and CDR2 YYNGEE. This CDR3 is built from 15 residues. CDR3 in amino acids: CASSGNQGSGNTIYF. As DNA, the CDR3 is TGTGCCAGCAGCGGGAACCAGGGTTCCGGAAACACCATATATTTT.

The chain recombines TRBV5-1 with TRBJ2-2, with 11 bases matching TRBD1. The CDR3 has 16 residues. The V gene end was trimmed by 6 bases and the J gene end by 5 bases; junction bases not matched to a gene: 9. Germline V lookup: CDR1 SGHRS, CDR2 YFSETQ. As DNA, the CDR3 is TGCGCCAGCATGCAATCCGGGACAGGGGGAACCGGGGAGCTGTTTTTT. Protein: CASMQSGTGGTGELFF.

This rearrangement joins TRBV7-2 to TRBJ2-1, with a tentative D call TRBD1 (6 bases). This CDR3 region has 13 residues. Trimming pared 5 bases from V and 12 bases from J, leaving 17 bases between. Germline values: CDR1 SGHTA, CDR2 FQGNSA. CDR3 residues: CASSPLIPRGQFF. The DNA for the CDR3 is TGTGCCAGCAGCCCCCTTATCCCCAGGGGGCAGTTCTTC.

This clone was seen a single time. The rearrangement uses TRBV18 and TRBJ2-5; 7 bases line up with TRBD1. CDR1 KGHSH and CDR2 LQKENI come from the germline V gene. The CDR3 is 13 amino acids. The J segment lost 3 bases and the V segment lost 6 bases, leaving 4 bases of the junction unmatched. The CDR3 bases are TGTGCCAGCTCCCCCGGGACAGAAGAGACCCAGTACTTC. Translated, it gives CASSPGTEETQYF.

The chain carries TRBV6-1 and TRBJ1-3; a weak D match, TRBD1 (5 bases). Germline CDR1 is MNHNS and CDR2 is SASEGT. V was shortened by 4 bases and J by 1 base, with 11 bases between the two germline ends. This CDR3 spans 15 amino acids. The CDR3 here is CASSVGLISGNTIYF. The CDR3 DNA is TGTGCCAGCAGTGTGGGACTTATTTCTGGAAACACCATATATTTT.

The genes are TRBV2 and TRBJ2-1, with 11 bases fitting TRBD2. The V gene end was trimmed by 0 bases and the J gene end by 6 bases; junction bases not matched to a gene: 1. The germline V gene has CDR1 SNHLY and CDR2 FYNNEI. This CDR3 comprises 15 residues. Here the CDR3 reads CASSEASGRANEQFF. For the CDR3, the DNA is TGTGCCAGCAGTGAAGCTAGCGGGAGGGCCAATGAGCAGTTCTTC.

The chain carries TRBV19 and TRBJ1-1, with a weak D call TRBD1 (6 bases). Germline V gene sequence: CDR1 LNHDA, CDR2 SQIVND (reference sequence). V was shortened by 3 bases and J by 4 bases, with 12 bases between the two germline ends. There are 14 residues in the CDR3. DNA for the CDR3: TGTGCCAGTAGTATGGACACAGGGCCCACTGAAGCTTTCTTT. Amino acids: CASSMDTGPTEAFF.

J is TRBJ1-1 and V is TRBV6-5; D is unresolved. This CDR3 has 14 residues. V shed 5 bases and J shed 6 bases, with 16 bases lying between them. Germline V CDR1 and CDR2: MNHEY, SVGAGI. The CDR3 DNA follows: TGTGCCAGCAGTGACCCGGACGGGAGTGCTGAAGCTTTCTTT. Translated, it gives CASSDPDGSAEAFF.

V is TRBV5-4 and J is TRBJ2-7; D remains ambiguous. V lost 0 bases to trimming and J lost 7 bases, with 14 bases between them. In germline, CDR1 is SGHNT, CDR2 YYREEE (reference sequence). The CDR3 spans 14 residues. In DNA, the CDR3 is TGTGCCAGCAGCTTGGAGGCAGGCCCCAGGGAGCAGTACTTC. It codes for CASSLEAGPREQYF. The full variable domain, completed using reference TRBV5-4 and TRBJ2-7, is ETGVTQSPTHLIKTRGQQVTLRCSSQSGHNTVSWYQQALGQGPQFIFQYYREEENGRGNFPPRFSGLQFPNYSSELNVNALELDDSALYLCASSLEAGPREQYFGPGTRLTVT.